The 29 T cell receptor beta chains given below trace back to one sample, sequenced in a study of cytomegalovirus exposure and HLA in healthy donors. Produced via immunoSEQ multiplex PCR; TCRdb's table is partial and in-frame only. The sample lists 120,000 or so clones, 70% to 90% occurring once. Sequencing was done on a sample of PBMCs. The receptors come from a woman under 40 in good health and CMV-seronegative.

CDR3 residues: CASSEWVGRETGELFF. As DNA, the CDR3 is TGTGCCAGCAGTGAATGGGTGGGGCGGGAGACCGGGGAGCTGTTTTTT. The chain carries TRBV2 and TRBJ2-2; 7 bases map to TRBD2. There are 16 residues in the CDR3. J gave up 5 bases and V 2 bases, and 8 bases lay outside the gene matches. From germline, CDR1 is SNHLY and CDR2 FYNNEI.

The chain links TRBV7-8 to TRBJ1-3; D might be TRBD1 (5 bases). The germline V and J ends were trimmed by 3 bases and 2 bases, with 14 bases remaining between them. Per the germline V gene, CDR1 is SGHVS and CDR2 is FQNEAQ. This CDR3 contains 16 residues. The DNA of the CDR3 is TGTGCCAGCAGCTTGTTGGTAATGGGGCCTGGAAACACCATATATTTT. Translated: CASSLLVMGPGNTIYF.

This clone was found once. In nucleotides, the CDR3 is TGTGCCAGCAGCTCGGGGACAGGGGACTACGAGCAGTACTTC. Its protein is CASSSGTGDYEQYF. V is TRBV7-9 and J is TRBJ2-7; 10 nucleotides agree with TRBD1. This CDR3 is 14 amino acids long. CDR1 and CDR2 from the germline V gene are SEHNR and FQNEAQ (reference sequence). Trimming removed 4 bases from V and 3 bases from J; junction bases left unmatched: 3.

J is TRBJ2-2 and V is TRBV5-4, with D possibly TRBD2 on 5 matching bases. The ends were cut back, 5 bases at V and 6 bases at J, with 8 bases in the middle. CDR1 is SGHNT and CDR2 is YYREEE in the germline V gene (reference sequence). This CDR3 is 12 amino acids long. CDR3 in DNA: TGTGCCAGCAGGTCTAGCCCCGGGGAGCTGTTTTTT. As protein: CASRSSPGELFF.

This clone was observed a single time. The rearrangement joins TRBV19 to TRBJ1-2; tentatively, D is TRBD1 (5 bases). Germline loops: CDR1 LNHDA, CDR2 SQIVND (reference sequence). The CDR3 is made up of 13 amino acids. The CDR3 reads CPQGPLANYGYTF. CDR3 coding DNA: TGTCCCCAGGGTCCCCTTGCTAACTATGGCTACACCTTC.

This clone was detected a few times. The rearrangement links TRBV6-6 to TRBJ1-3, with 7 positions matching TRBD1. The length of the CDR3 is 16 residues. Germline CDR1 and CDR2: MNHNY and SVGAGI (reference sequence). Trimming removed 5 bases from V and 3 bases from J; junction bases left unmatched: 10. The CDR3 DNA sequence: TGTGCCAGCAGTCCCCCCACAGGGGTTCTTGGAAACACCATATATTTT. Protein sequence: CASSPPTGVLGNTIYF.

CDR3 bases: TGCAGCGTTGTGGGGGCGCGGTCCGGCCAAGAGACCCAGTACTTC. Its protein is CSVVGARSGQETQYF. The chain joins TRBV29-1 to TRBJ2-5; maybe TRBD1 (6 bases). The germline V and J ends were trimmed by 4 bases and 1 base, with 16 bases remaining between them. The CDR3 runs to 15 residues. CDR1 is SQVTM, CDR2 ANQGSEA, per germline.

This clone was seen more than once but under ten times. The J gene is TRBJ1-4, the V gene TRBV9; 9 nucleotides align to TRBD1. This CDR3 contains 14 residues. Germline CDR1 SGDLS, CDR2 YYNGEE. The J segment lost 5 bases and the V segment lost 3 bases, leaving 2 bases of the junction unmatched. CDR3 sequence reads: CASSAGTGNEKLFF. CDR3 sequence (DNA): TGTGCCAGCAGCGCCGGGACAGGGAATGAAAAACTGTTTTTT.

In its sample, this clone was seen once. The CDR3 region has the DNA TGTGCCAGCCTGGGGAGTAATCACACAGATACGCAGTATTTT. This codes for CASLGSNHTDTQYF. This chain joins TRBV9 and TRBJ2-3, with D tentatively TRBD2 (5 bases). Germline CDR1 SGDLS, CDR2 YYNGEE. V lost 7 bases and J lost 2, with 14 bases in between. CDR3 length equals 14 residues. The entire variable domain, with the rest obtained from reference TRBV9 and TRBJ2-3, is as follows: DSGVTQTPKHLITATGQRVTLRCSPRSGDLSVYWYQQSLDQGLQFLIQYYNGEERAKGNILERFSAQQFPDLHSELNLSSLELGDSALYFCASLGSNHTDTQYFGPGTRLTVL.

This clone was observed a handful of times. The J gene is TRBJ2-3, the V gene TRBV9; weak D call: TRBD1 (6 bases). Germline V lookup: CDR1 SGDLS, CDR2 YYNGEE. This CDR3 is 15 amino acids long. V was clipped by 0 bases and J by 2 bases, with 10 bases between them. CDR3 DNA: TGTGCCAGCAGCGTAGGGCAGGGGAACACAGATACGCAGTATTTT. Protein sequence: CASSVGQGNTDTQYF.

V usage is TRBV6-6 and J usage is TRBJ1-1; D possibly corresponds to TRBD1 (6 bases). CDR3 length: 15 residues. The germline CDR1 and CDR2 sequences are MNHNY and SVGAGI (reference sequence). V was shortened by 4 bases and J by 1 base, with 13 bases between the two germline ends. CDR3 coding DNA: TGTGCCAGCAGTTCCCCGGGGGGGCAGAACACTGAAGCTTTCTTT. Translation: CASSSPGGQNTEAFF.

The rearrangement uses TRBV30 and TRBJ1-2; possibly TRBD1 for D (5 bases). Germline assignment: CDR1 GTSNPN and CDR2 SVGIG (reference sequence). V lost 0 bases and J lost 4, with 12 bases in between. The CDR3 is 14 residues long. CDR3 residues: CAWSVVGGTYGYTF. The CDR3 DNA reads TGTGCCTGGAGTGTAGTGGGGGGGACCTATGGCTACACCTTC.

The CDR3 spells CASSLDRGDGYTF. The CDR3 coding sequence is TGTGCCAGCAGCTTAGACAGGGGGGATGGCTACACCTTC. This chain connects TRBV11-3 to TRBJ1-2; 7 bases align to TRBD1. With 0 bases clipped from V and 6 bases from J, the junction kept 1 base outside the gene matches. The CDR3 is made up of 13 amino acids. In germline, CDR1 is SGHNT, CDR2 YENEEA.

V usage is TRBV19 and J usage is TRBJ2-7, with 9 bases aligning to TRBD1. V shed 3 bases, J shed 1 base, and the junction held 4 bases outside the gene matches. Germline CDR1 and CDR2: LNHDA and SQIVND (reference sequence). This CDR3 has 15 amino acids. Here the CDR3 DNA reads TGTGCCAGTAGTATCGCGGGACAGGGATCCTACGAGCAGTACTTC. Translated: CASSIAGQGSYEQYF.

The chain uses TRBV5-6 and TRBJ2-1; 8 bases are a match to TRBD2. V trimming: 2 bases; J trimming: 5 bases; junction bases outside the gene matches: 3. From germline, CDR1 is SGHDT and CDR2 YYEEEE. This CDR3 contains 14 residues. This CDR3 reads CASSFSGADNEQFF. The CDR3 DNA sequence: TGTGCCAGCAGCTTTAGCGGGGCCGACAATGAGCAGTTCTTC.

CDR3 DNA sequence: TGTGCCAGCAGTCCCATCGAGGGTGGACGCAATGAGCAGTTCTTC. Protein: CASSPIEGGRNEQFF. V gene TRBV6-5 combines with J gene TRBJ2-1; D is possibly TRBD2 (5 bases). The CDR3 sequence is 15 residues long. Trimming cost V 5 bases and J 6 bases, with 17 bases left between them. Germline V gene data show CDR1 as MNHEY and CDR2 as SVGAGI.

With respect to this clone: Relative to the germline gene, one junction end is altered; a read error may explain this. This rearrangement joins TRBV6-1 to TRBJ2-1; TRBD1 agrees at 7 bases. The germline V gene encodes CDR1 MNHNS and CDR2 SASEGT. The CDR3 has 16 residues. CDR3 in amino acids: CAISDQQGMRGNEQFF. CDR3 DNA sequence: TGTGCCATCAGTGACCAACAGGGGATGAGGGGAAATGAGCAGTTCTTC.

V usage is TRBV4-1 and J usage is TRBJ2-3; D not resolved. V dropped 0 bases and J dropped 2 bases, with 6 bases sitting between them. The germline CDR1 and CDR2 sequences are MGHRA and YSYEKL. The CDR3 contains 14 residues. The CDR3 DNA sequence: TGCGCCAGCAGCCAAGAACCCTACACAGATACGCAGTATTTT. Amino acid sequence: CASSQEPYTDTQYF.

This clone came up once. The CDR3 region is CASRSGAQGLYEQYF. The CDR3 nucleotides are TGTGCCAGTAGATCGGGTGCGCAGGGACTATACGAGCAGTACTTC. This chain links TRBV19 with TRBJ2-7; 7 bases map to TRBD2. The CDR3 contains 15 residues. In germline, CDR1 is LNHDA, CDR2 SQIVND (reference sequence). J gave up 4 bases and V 6 bases, and 12 bases lay outside the gene matches.

This chain connects TRBV18 to TRBJ1-5; 8 positions match TRBD1. This CDR3 has 14 residues. With V trimmed by 3 bases and J by 5 bases, 3 bases remained unmatched. The germline V gene encodes CDR1 KGHSH and CDR2 LQKENI. CDR3 sequence (DNA): TGTGCCAGCTCACCTCAGGGGGCTGATCAGCCCCAGCATTTT. This sequence encodes CASSPQGADQPQHF.

This chain connects TRBV2 to TRBJ1-4; D perhaps matches TRBD1 (5 bases). CDR3 length: 14 residues. Trimming removed 4 bases at V and 3 bases at J, with 9 bases between. Germline assignment: CDR1 SNHLY and CDR2 FYNNEI. DNA of the CDR3: TGTGCCAGCAGTGTTGGGGGGGCTAATGAAAAACTGTTTTTT. This encodes CASSVGGANEKLFF.

CDR3 nucleotide sequence: TGTGCCAGCAGTGGGACAGGGCCACCCTCCAACTATGGCTACACCTTC. Amino acid sequence: CASSGTGPPSNYGYTF. This rearrangement joins TRBV2 to TRBJ1-2; TRBD1 matches at 8 bases. Per germline, CDR1 SNHLY and CDR2 FYNNEI. The CDR3 length is 16 residues. J lost 2 bases, V lost 4 bases, and 9 bases had no gene match.

The V and J genes are TRBV29-1 and TRBJ1-2; 9 positions match TRBD1. Trimming removed 5 bases from V and 2 bases from J; junction bases left unmatched: 3. The V gene's germline CDR1 is SQVTM and CDR2 ANQGSEA. This CDR3 spans 13 amino acids. Written as DNA, the CDR3 is TGCAGCGTTCGAGGGACAGGGAACTATGGCTACACCTTC. Its protein is CSVRGTGNYGYTF. Full variable domain (rest looked up from reference TRBV29-1 and TRBJ1-2): SAVISQKPSRDICQRGTSLTIQCQVDSQVTMMFWYRQQPGQSLTLIATANQGSEATYESGFVIDKFPISRPNLTFSTLTVSNMSPEDSSIYLCSVRGTGNYGYTFGSGTRLTVV.

The DNA for the CDR3 is TGCGCCAGCAGCCAAGTGCAGGTTCGATCCTCTGGAAACACCATATATTTT. As protein: CASSQVQVRSSGNTIYF. The chain carries TRBV4-1 and TRBJ1-3; D gene ambiguous. Germline loops: CDR1 MGHRA, CDR2 YSYEKL. V lost 1 base and J 0 bases, leaving 13 bases between the germline ends. The CDR3 length is 17 residues.

V and J are TRBV10-3 and TRBJ1-3, with D possibly being TRBD1 (5 bases). This CDR3 is 21 amino acids long. V lost 8 bases and J lost 7, with 39 bases in between. Looked up from germline, CDR1 is ENHRY and CDR2 is SYGVKD. The CDR3 loop reads CAILAQGSASLPVPDRNTIYF. The CDR3 DNA sequence: TGTGCCATCCTTGCTCAGGGATCAGCATCCCTGCCCGTCCCCGATCGCAACACCATATATTTT.

This chain connects TRBV6-6 to TRBJ2-7; D might be TRBD2 (6 bases). Germline V gives CDR1 MNHNY, CDR2 SVGAGI (reference sequence). With 5 bases removed from V and 6 bases from J, the gap between germline ends came to 17 bases. The CDR3 contains 14 residues. CDR3 sequence reads: CASSLGGYSREQYF. CDR3 sequence (DNA): TGTGCCAGCAGTCTCGGGGGATACTCTCGCGAGCAGTACTTC.

The chain has TRBV10-2 and TRBJ1-4; no definite D call. The V gene lost 6 bases and the J gene lost 7 bases, with 18 bases spanning the gap. Germline assignment: CDR1 WSHSY and CDR2 SAAADI. This CDR3 has 15 residues. CDR3 nucleotides: TGCGCCAGCAGGCCAGCCCCCATCCGGGGTGAAAAACTGTTTTTT. This codes for CASRPAPIRGEKLFF.

V usage is TRBV18 and J usage is TRBJ2-5; 8 nucleotides match TRBD1. V dropped 1 base and J dropped 5; count of bases not matched to a gene: 6. The CDR3 is made up of 15 amino acids. Germline V gene lookup returns CDR1 KGHSH and CDR2 LQKENI. Written as DNA, the CDR3 is TGTGCCAGCTCACCACGGGCAGGGGGCAGTGAGACCCAGTACTTC. Its protein is CASSPRAGGSETQYF.

The chain recombines TRBV25-1 with TRBJ1-6; D call uncertain. Germline V lookup: CDR1 MGHDK, CDR2 SYGVNS. This CDR3 is built from 11 residues. V was trimmed by 8 bases and J by 9 bases, leaving 8 bases between them. The CDR3 loop is CASGRLSPLHF. As DNA, the CDR3 is TGTGCCAGCGGCAGGCTTTCACCCCTCCACTTT.